A single sample gave rise to the 8 T cell receptor beta chains below, sequenced in a study of T-cell memory formation after mild COVID-19. TCRdb used MiXCR to reprocess the 5' RACE reads, holding one entry per CDR3 protein. The sample has hundreds of thousands of distinct CDR3 sequences; roughly 21% are singletons. Sequenced input: PBMCs or a T cell subset sorted from them (not recorded which). Source of these receptors: an adult woman who had mild COVID-19 (a few samples of this study predate the infection). Cell type and time point are not known.

The chain joins TRBV7-9 to TRBJ2-1; 9 nucleotides line up with TRBD1. Per the germline V gene, CDR1 is SEHNR and CDR2 is FQNEAQ (reference sequence). Trimming at V came to 4 bases and at J to 4 bases, leaving 11 bases not matched to a gene. The CDR3 runs 17 residues. This CDR3 is CASSYRTGVNLYNEQFF. The CDR3 DNA is TGTGCCAGCAGCTACCGGACAGGGGTTAACCTTTACAATGAGCAGTTCTTC.

This clonotype came up a few times. This chain links TRBV7-2 with TRBJ2-7; possibly TRBD2 for D (5 bases). The CDR3 runs to 18 residues. Deletions cut 4 bases from V and 1 base from J, with 23 bases between. CDR1 and CDR2 (germline): SGHTA, FQGNSA. CDR3 sequence (DNA): TGTGCCAGCAGCTCACGTCCTTTTACATCTAGCTGGTCCTACGAGCAGTACTTC. It is translated as CASSSRPFTSSWSYEQYF.

This chain joins TRBV12-3 or TRBV12-4 and TRBJ2-7; TRBD1 agrees at 8 bases. CDR3 length: 17 amino acids. V shed 6 bases, J shed 5 bases, and the junction held 18 bases outside the gene matches. CDR3 protein: CASSRWTGPITGHEQYF. The CDR3 bases are TGTGCCAGCAGCCGATGGACAGGGCCCATAACGGGCCACGAGCAGTACTTC.

This clonotype appeared a few times. CDR3 DNA: TGTGCCAGTAGTATCGGGGCGCGTGAAGCTTTCTTT. It is translated as CASSIGAREAFF. The V gene is TRBV19, the J gene TRBJ1-1; tentatively, D is TRBD1 (5 bases). This CDR3 contains 12 residues. Trimming removed 3 bases from V and 7 bases from J, with 9 bases in between. Germline V lookup: CDR1 LNHDA, CDR2 SQIVND (reference sequence).

The rearrangement uses TRBV5-5 and TRBJ2-1; 7 bases fit TRBD2. Germline V gene data show CDR1 as SGHKS and CDR2 as YYEKEE (reference sequence). CDR3 length equals 16 residues. Trimming at V came to 6 bases and at J to 4 bases, leaving 13 bases not matched to a gene. The CDR3: CASILDPAGAYNEQFF. The CDR3 region has the DNA TGTGCCAGCATCCTCGATCCGGCGGGAGCTTACAATGAGCAGTTCTTC.

This clonotype was recorded a few times. CDR3 region: CASSLQGHISYNEQFF. DNA for the CDR3: TGTGCCAGCAGCTTACAGGGTCACATCTCCTACAATGAGCAGTTCTTC. The V and J genes are TRBV7-9 and TRBJ2-1, with D perhaps TRBD1 (5 bases). Germline lookup yields CDR1 SEHNR and CDR2 FQNEAQ (reference sequence). The CDR3 extends over 16 amino acids. Trimming took 2 bases from V and 0 from J, leaving 11 bases between them.

In its sample, this clonotype was seen a few times. V and J are TRBV6-2 or TRBV6-3 and TRBJ2-7; the D gene could be TRBD1 or TRBD2 (5 bases each). This CDR3 spans 15 amino acids. The V gene's germline CDR1 is MNHEY and CDR2 SVGEGT. The germline V and J ends were trimmed by 4 bases and 3 bases, with 16 bases remaining between them. The CDR3 DNA reads as TGTGCCAGCAGTTCAATCGGGTCGGGGCTCTACGAGCAGTACTTC. It translates to CASSSIGSGLYEQYF.

The CDR3 spells CSVGGHPANEQFF. CDR3 coding DNA: TGCAGCGTGGGCGGACACCCGGCCAATGAGCAGTTCTTC. The chain joins TRBV29-1 to TRBJ2-1; possible D gene TRBD1, 5 bases. The germline gives CDR1 SQVTM, CDR2 ANQGSEA. This CDR3 is built from 13 residues. The V and J ends lost 6 bases and 6 bases respectively, with 15 bases between them.